This TCR beta chain derives from a study of T cells expressing NK-cell markers. Study background: In sorted CD3+CD56+NKG2C+, CD3+CD56+NKG2C- and CD3+CD56-NKG2C+ T cells, TCR beta repertoires were obtained.

The CDR3 is 15 residues long. The germline V gene encodes CDR1 MNHEY and CDR2 SVGEGT. It was by 5'RACE template switching with UMIs that TCR beta cDNA was made. TCRdb reprocessed the 5' RACE reads and keeps a single row for each CDR3 protein, giving no DNA. The listing contains approximately 460,000 distinct CDR3 sequences. Details on this clonotype: Its target is unknown.

Study-wide results and caveats: In four donors, these clonotypes also led the CD3+CD56-NKG2C+ fraction. It was still unclear whether expanded NKG2C+ T cell clones were HCMV specific.

The clonotype originates from a woman aged 18 to 75 in good health. The V gene is TRBV6-2 or TRBV6-3, the J gene TRBJ2-3; TCRdb's D call of TRBD2 is untestable without DNA. The specimen sequenced was blood T cells: a sorted CD56 or NKG2C T cell subset, CD4+ or CD8+ T cells, or bulk PBMC T cells (not recorded which). CDR3 residues: CASSYKAGRWDTQYF.